A selection of T cell receptor beta chains follows, all from one sample in a study of cytomegalovirus exposure and HLA in healthy donors. The table came from immunoSEQ multiplex PCR; TCRdb's copy has only in-frame clones and leaves some out. The sample lists 55,000 to 70,000 clones; 86% were seen once. Sequenced sample: PBMCs. The source is a young woman in good health and CMV-seronegative. CDR3s include the opening cysteine and the closing phenylalanine or tryptophan. The D gene is left open where the match is weak. Size is stated for part of the rows, as once, few or many counts, or as a class when the clone is expanded.

cdr3_aa cdr3_nt d_call j_call clone_size v_call
CAISGQGDQETQYF TGTGCCATCAGTGGACAGGGGGACCAAGAGACCCAGTACTTC TRBD1 TRBJ2-5 NA TRBV10-3
CASSNQDIKGEQYF TGTGCCAGCAGCAATCAGGACATTAAGGGCGAGCAGTACTTC NA TRBJ2-7 NA TRBV21-1
CASSPRGLAGVRTDTQYF TGTGCCAGCAGTCCTCGGGGACTAGCGGGAGTTCGCACAGATACGCAGTATTTT TRBD2 TRBJ2-3 NA TRBV27
CASRENRGQRNQPQHF TGTGCCAGTCGTGAAAACAGGGGCCAGCGCAATCAGCCCCAGCATTTT TRBD1 TRBJ1-5 NA TRBV27
CASSRTGVTGELFF TGTGCCAGCAGCCGGACAGGAGTCACCGGGGAGCTGTTTTTT TRBD1 TRBJ2-2 NA TRBV2
CASSLGGTGYNEQFF TGCGCCAGCAGCTTGGGTGGGACAGGGTACAATGAGCAGTTCTTC TRBD1 TRBJ2-1 NA TRBV5-1
CASSQGSGGYNEQFF TGCGCCAGCAGCCAAGGGTCGGGAGGTTACAATGAGCAGTTCTTC TRBD2 TRBJ2-1 NA TRBV4-1
CASSPHFQGENTEAFF TGTGCCAGTAGTCCACACTTTCAGGGGGAAAACACTGAAGCTTTCTTT TRBD1 TRBJ1-1 NA TRBV19
CASSFVQGYGYTF TGTGCCAGCAGCTTTGTACAGGGCTATGGCTACACCTTC NA TRBJ1-2 NA TRBV11-1
CASSLGGSNQPQHF TGTGCCAGCAGCTTAGGCGGTAGCAATCAGCCCCAGCATTTT NA TRBJ1-5 NA TRBV11-3
CASSQELRAVLYNEQFF TGCGCCAGCAGCCAAGAGTTGAGAGCGGTCCTCTACAATGAGCAGTTCTTC NA TRBJ2-1 NA TRBV4-1
CATLSYRDTEAFF TGTGCCACCTTATCTTACAGAGACACTGAAGCTTTCTTT NA TRBJ1-1 NA TRBV28
CASSQGQTLRNQPQHF TGTGCCAGCAGCCAGGGACAGACATTAAGGAATCAGCCCCAGCATTTT TRBD1 TRBJ1-5 once TRBV6-6
CASSLGQGAVYNEQFF TGTGCCAGCAGCCTCGGACAGGGGGCTGTCTACAATGAGCAGTTCTTC TRBD1 TRBJ2-1 NA TRBV5-4
CASSVGTTRGTDTQYF TGTGCCAGCAGCGTGGGAACAACGCGGGGCACAGATACGCAGTATTTT NA TRBJ2-3 once TRBV9
CASSLNNRIEMNTEAFF TGTGCCAGCAGCTTAAACAACAGGATTGAGATGAACACTGAAGCTTTCTTT NA TRBJ1-1 NA TRBV11-3
CASSKGQGANYGYTF TGTGCCAGCAGCAAGGGACAGGGAGCTAACTATGGCTACACCTTC TRBD1 TRBJ1-2 NA TRBV7-9
CASSLWAGYEQYF TGTGCCAGCAGCTTGTGGGCAGGATACGAGCAGTACTTC NA TRBJ2-7 NA TRBV5-4
CASRGSGSHYEQYF TGTGCCAGCAGGGGTAGCGGGTCCCACTACGAGCAGTACTTC TRBD2 TRBJ2-7 NA TRBV6-1
CASRGGVETDTQYF TGCGCCAGCAGAGGGGGGGTAGAAACAGATACGCAGTATTTT NA TRBJ2-3 once TRBV5-1
CASSPGQTNYGYTF TGTGCCAGCAGCCCGGGACAGACTAACTATGGCTACACCTTC TRBD1 TRBJ1-2 medium-sized TRBV9
CASSPDRGRGYTF TGTGCCAGCAGTCCCGACAGGGGGCGAGGCTACACCTTC TRBD1 TRBJ1-2 NA TRBV6-5
CASRAPLGGWNTGELFF TGTGCCAGCAGGGCCCCTCTAGGGGGTTGGAACACCGGGGAGCTGTTTTTT NA TRBJ2-2 NA TRBV28
CSVSRSGDTEAFF TGCAGCGTTTCGCGCTCAGGGGATACTGAAGCTTTCTTT NA TRBJ1-1 NA TRBV29-1
CASSEKTSGRNHEQYF TGTGCCAGCAGTGAGAAGACTAGCGGGAGAAACCACGAGCAGTACTTC TRBD2 TRBJ2-7 NA TRBV6-1
CAISESADPWEGTDTQYF TGTGCCATCAGTGAGTCTGCGGACCCCTGGGAGGGTACAGATACGCAGTATTTT TRBD2 TRBJ2-3 NA TRBV10-3
CASSPPGQGTNNEQFF TGTGCCAGCAGTCCCCCGGGACAGGGGACCAACAATGAGCAGTTCTTC TRBD1 TRBJ2-1 NA TRBV28
CAWTADRWNTEAFF TGTGCCTGGACCGCAGACAGGTGGAACACTGAAGCTTTCTTT NA TRBJ1-1 few TRBV30
CASSIRGQGVNEQYF TGTGCCAGTAGTATAAGGGGACAGGGGGTCAACGAGCAGTACTTC TRBD1 TRBJ2-7 once TRBV19
CASSPDRDHGYTF TGTGCCAGCTCACCGGACAGGGATCATGGCTACACCTTC TRBD1 TRBJ1-2 NA TRBV18
CASSVHSSGANVLTF TGTGCCAGTAGTGTCCACAGCTCTGGGGCCAACGTCCTGACTTTC NA TRBJ2-6 NA TRBV19
CAWSVISGSYEQYF TGTGCCTGGAGTGTTATTAGCGGGTCCTACGAGCAGTACTTC TRBD2 TRBJ2-7 NA TRBV30
CASSPGDHYGYTF TGTGCCAGTAGCCCGGGGGATCACTATGGCTACACCTTC NA TRBJ1-2 NA TRBV19
CASSQETGLGYEQFF TGCGCCAGCAGCCAAGAAACGGGACTAGGGTATGAGCAGTTCTTC TRBD2 TRBJ2-1 NA TRBV4-3
CASSLFGQGHSYEQYF TGTGCCAGCAGCTTATTCGGACAGGGACATTCCTACGAGCAGTACTTC TRBD1 TRBJ2-7 NA TRBV7-9
CASSLQPGQIREQYF TGTGCCAGCAGTTTGCAACCGGGACAGATAAGGGAGCAGTACTTC TRBD1 TRBJ2-7 NA TRBV28
CASSPVTPGQGNQPQHF TGTGCCAGCTCACCAGTCACTCCGGGACAGGGGAATCAGCCCCAGCATTTT TRBD1 TRBJ1-5 NA TRBV18
CASSGLAGGYEQYF TGTGCCAGCAGTGGACTAGCGGGAGGTTACGAGCAGTACTTC TRBD2 TRBJ2-7 NA TRBV2
CASSLGLAGLSSYNEQFF TGTGCCAGCAGTTTAGGACTAGCGGGACTGAGCTCCTACAATGAGCAGTTCTTC TRBD2 TRBJ2-1 once TRBV27
CASSEGYLNEQFF TGTGCCAGCAGTGAGGGCTATCTCAATGAGCAGTTCTTC NA TRBJ2-1 NA TRBV6-1
CASSWTGIYGYTF TGTGCCAGCAGCTGGACAGGGATCTATGGCTACACCTTC TRBD1 TRBJ1-2 once TRBV5-4
CASSSQGTLYGYTF TGTGCCAGCAGTTCACAGGGGACCCTCTATGGCTACACCTTC TRBD1 TRBJ1-2 NA TRBV5-6
CASSYRTSGFTDTQYF TGTGCCAGCAGTTATCGGACTAGCGGCTTCACAGATACGCAGTATTTT TRBD2 TRBJ2-3 NA TRBV27
CASSLEQRSYEQYF TGTGCCAGCAGCTTAGAGCAGAGGTCCTACGAGCAGTACTTC NA TRBJ2-7 NA TRBV13
CASSSPEGHRSRGYTF TGTGCCAGCAGCTCCCCTGAGGGACATAGATCGCGCGGCTACACCTTC NA TRBJ1-2 NA TRBV28
CASSRSGTGEYEQYF TGCGCCAGCAGCCGGTCCGGGACAGGGGAGTACGAGCAGTACTTC TRBD1 TRBJ2-7 few TRBV4-3